This TCR beta chain was identified during a study of Graves' ophthalmopathy and Graves' hyperthyroidism (dated by TCRdb to between 2017 and 2018). Regarding the research as a whole: Hyperthyroidism was defined as stable when no progression to ophthalmopathy occurred within 18 months of follow-up. TCR beta repertoire signatures were used to distinguish Graves' ophthalmopathy from Graves' hyperthyroidism and to predict progression to ophthalmopathy. In total, some 140 blood samples were TCR-sequenced: 43 ophthalmopathy, about 75 hyperthyroidism and roughly 17 hyperthyroidism-to-ophthalmopathy patients. To explore V-J signatures that separate ophthalmopathy from hyperthyroidism, a discovery set of approximately 100 patients was enrolled, consisting of about 45 with ophthalmopathy and about 60 with stable hyperthyroidism. The independent validation cohort included about 19 hyperthyroidism patients plus 17 patients who later progressed from hyperthyroidism to ophthalmopathy. In a handful of hyperthyroidism patients, the T-cell repertoire of thyroid tissue was compared with the T-cell repertoire of blood. Following sample collection, hyperthyroidism patients were given methimazole at a starting dose of 30 mg daily, and ophthalmopathy patients were given high-dose intravenous methylprednisolone. Points the paper makes about the study in general: No statistical method was used to predetermine the sample size, and group allocation was not hidden from the investigators. The 13-signature model separated ophthalmopathy from stable hyperthyroidism with 85% to 90% sensitivity and about 81% specificity in cross-validation, and 80%/75% in the test set. Most expanded thyroid clonotypes with frequency above 0.001 were also detected in blood, suggesting blood repertoires may reflect the thyroid immune response. In validation, the model predicted ophthalmopathy progression with about 71% sensitivity and about 73% specificity; some 13 predicted patients were CT-confirmed with GO in a median of around 6.5 months.

This clonotype was recorded a few times. Its antigen is unknown. Per-base quality was not reported, and no clone a single base away is much larger than it. Hyperthyroidism patients were newly diagnosed, were aged 18 to 65 years, and had a disease duration under 2 months. Patients were excluded if they had other autoimmune diseases, uncontrolled infections, pregnancy or lactation. Clinical symptoms, serum thyroxine, TRAb, thyroid ultrasound and orbital computed tomography were used for diagnosis. Trizol reagent was used to extract the total RNA, and its quality was then checked on an Agilent 2100 Bioanalyzer. For repertoire sequencing, TCR beta CDR3 regions were amplified from RNA transcripts. The first round was an RT-PCR using HTBI primers with the Qiagen OneStep RT-PCR kit, and this first round was followed by a second-round multiplex PCR, then size selection and purification. Sequencing of the libraries was carried out on an Illumina HiSeq2000 in paired-end mode with 100 bp reads. As for the original processing: Reads were processed with SOAPnuke, discarding reads with adapters, uncalled bases, mean Phred below 15, or no exact constant-primer or identifier match. COPE v1.2.5 was used to merge the high-quality paired reads. Each unique nucleotide sequence was treated as a clonotype, and MiTCR v1.1 was used to align the clonotypes to the IMGT TRB V, D and J references. Analysis was restricted to V-J combinations with a frequency above 0.0001, which covered roughly 99% of repertoires. For each V-J combination, a TCR clonal expansion and chaos score was defined as the ratio of F50 clonal expansion to chaos observed in the TCRdist matrix. Features were reduced by Welch's t-statistics and random forest to over 10 V-J combinations, which fed a naive Bayes classifier. The similarity between thyroid and blood repertoires was quantified using the Morisita-Horn index. TCRdb reprocessed the public reads (quality trimming at Q25 with fastp, clone calling with MiXCR) and kept in-frame beta chains. Identical CDR3 protein sequences are pooled into one entry, listed with their most common genes and DNA. TCRdb's processing, not the authors', yielded these V and J calls. This sample comprises 450,000 to 600,000 distinct CDR3 sequences, under 40% of them detected only once. The top ten constitute roughly 4% of the sample.

The junction shows trimming of 3 bases on V and 0 bases on J, plus 14 bases between the germline ends. For CDR1 and CDR2, the germline V gene (reference sequence) lists MNHEY and SMNVEV. The CDR3, from cysteine to phenylalanine, totals 16 residues. Of the read, only the CDR3 DNA is kept; its 48 bases are in frame from base 1. In this chain, TRBV27 is recombined with TRBJ2-5; the D gene is not confidently resolved. Sequenced sample: peripheral blood or thyroid tissue (not recorded which). The source is an adult man with Graves' hyperthyroidism. The CDR3: CASSLRHLRYQETQYF. The sequenced DNA is TGTGCCAGCAGTTTGAGGCACCTGCGATACCAAGAGACCCAGTACTTC.